These 18 T cell receptor beta chains came from one sample sequenced in a study of TIL therapy for anti-PD-1-resistant metastatic lung cancer. As to time point: pre-treatment sample, taken before nivolumab and TIL therapy. The tumor samples were excised metastases, mostly pleural nodules or supraclavicular lymph nodes. The libraries were made with immunoSEQ v3. Method: immunoSEQ multiplex PCR; TCRdb's copy keeps in-frame clones and lacks some. The sample has 95,000 or so clones, less than 70% seen once. The sample was tumor tissue, taken at baseline. These receptors were obtained from a person aged 25-85 years with non-small cell lung cancer.

V gene TRBV5-4 combines with J gene TRBJ2-5; D is possibly TRBD1 (6 bases). V lost 4 bases and J 2 bases, leaving 15 bases between the germline ends. The V gene's germline CDR1 is SGHNT and CDR2 YYREEE (reference sequence). This CDR3 has 15 residues. The CDR3 bases are TGTGCCAGCAGCCACAACAGGGTCGCGCAAGAGACCCAGTACTTC. This codes for CASSHNRVAQETQYF.

The chain is built from TRBV28 and TRBJ2-7; 8 bases align to TRBD1. Germline V gives CDR1 MDHEN, CDR2 SYDVKM. This CDR3 contains 14 residues. J lost 5 bases, V lost 7 bases, and 10 bases had no gene match. CDR3 region: CASTPGQASNEQYF. The CDR3 DNA reads TGTGCCAGCACCCCGGGACAGGCATCGAACGAGCAGTACTTC.

V gene TRBV6-5 combines with J gene TRBJ2-7, with D perhaps matching TRBD1 (5 bases). Germline CDR1 is MNHEY and CDR2 is SVGAGI. The CDR3 runs 14 residues. V was pared by 4 bases and J by 3 bases, with 13 bases between. CDR3 DNA: TGTGCCAGCAGTTGGCGCTACCAGGGCTACGAGCAGTACTTC. It yields the protein CASSWRYQGYEQYF.

The genes are TRBV21-1 and TRBJ2-7; the table assigns TRBD1, which was not confirmed against the DNA. TRBV21-1 represents a pseudogene. CDR3 length equals 15 residues. In DNA, the CDR3 is TGTGCCAGCAGCACTCGACTTCGGACACACTACGAGCAGTACTTC. It encodes CASSTRLRTHYEQYF.

This clone occurred a few times. The genes are TRBV6-6 and TRBJ2-2; TRBD2 matches 9 bases. This CDR3 contains 13 residues. Germline CDR1 reads MNHNY; CDR2 reads SVGAGI (reference sequence). CDR3 loop: CGVGIAGAGELFF. The CDR3 coding sequence is TGTGGGGTCGGGATAGCGGGAGCCGGGGAGCTGTTTTTT.

V usage is TRBV19 and J usage is TRBJ2-6, with D perhaps being TRBD1 or TRBD2 (6 bases each). Trimming took off 1 base at V and 0 bases at J, with 13 bases between the two ends. There are 18 residues in the CDR3. CDR1 and CDR2 from the germline V gene are LNHDA and SQIVND (reference sequence). The CDR3 region is CASSIATGAYSGANVLTF. The CDR3 DNA is TGTGCCAGTAGTATAGCTACGGGGGCGTACTCTGGGGCCAACGTCCTGACTTTC.

The chain carries TRBV7-6 and TRBJ2-7, with a possible D match to TRBD1 (5 bases). Trimming shortened V by 2 bases and J by 3 bases, and 14 bases separated the two germline ends. Germline CDR1 and CDR2: SGHVS and FNYEAQ. The length of the CDR3 is 15 residues. The CDR3 is CASSLSRTPYYEQYF. The CDR3 nucleotides read TGTGCCAGCAGCTTATCAAGGACACCCTACTACGAGCAGTACTTC.

Concerning this clone itself: This sample also contains other DNA sequences that code for the same CDR3. The chain couples TRBV18 to TRBJ2-7; D not resolved. The CDR3 loop spans 12 amino acids. Trimming took 3 bases from V and 2 from J, leaving 5 bases between them. Germline V lookup: CDR1 KGHSH, CDR2 LQKENI. CDR3 nucleotide sequence: TGTGCCAGCTCACCGGGGACCTACGAGCAGTACTTC. Encoded protein: CASSPGTYEQYF. Combining the CDR3 with reference TRBV18 and TRBJ2-7 gives the whole variable domain NAGVMQNPRHLVRRRGQEARLRCSPMKGHSHVYWYRQLPEEGLKFMVYLQKENIIDESGMPKERFSAEFPKEGPSILRIQQVVRGDSAAYFCASSPGTYEQYFGPGTRLTVT.

The V call is TRBV28, the J call TRBJ2-1, with 8 nucleotides matching TRBD2. V lost 8 bases and J lost 8; bases outside the gene matches: 11. This CDR3 contains 14 residues. CDR1 and CDR2 (germline): MDHEN, SYDVKM. CDR3 loop: CASGSPGGAYEQFF. CDR3 nucleotides: TGTGCCAGCGGGAGCCCCGGGGGGGCCTATGAGCAGTTCTTC.

The chain carries TRBV5-5 and TRBJ2-5; no firm D call. Germline CDR1 SGHKS, CDR2 YYEKEE (reference sequence). The V and J ends lost 0 bases and 4 bases respectively, with 10 bases between them. The CDR3 is made up of 14 amino acids. The CDR3 reads CASSLGHSLETQYF. CDR3 DNA sequence: TGTGCCAGCAGCTTGGGGCACTCTCTAGAGACCCAGTACTTC. The full variable domain, with the rest looked up from reference TRBV5-5 and TRBJ2-5, is DAGVTQSPTHLIKTRGQQVTLRCSPISGHKSVSWYQQVLGQGPQFIFQYYEKEERGRGNFPDRFSARQFPNYSSELNVNALLLGDSALYLCASSLGHSLETQYFGPGTRLLVL.

There are a few counts of this clone. The V and J genes are TRBV7-3 and TRBJ2-7; no firm D call. V was clipped by 4 bases and J by 6 bases, with 13 bases between them. There are 13 residues in the CDR3. The germline gives CDR1 SGHTA, CDR2 FQGTGA. CDR3: CASSSDPESEQYF. In DNA form, the CDR3 reads TGTGCCAGCAGCTCAGACCCGGAGAGCGAGCAGTACTTC.

This chain joins TRBV28 and TRBJ1-1; D gene ambiguous. In germline, CDR1 is MDHEN, CDR2 SYDVKM. The CDR3 loop spans 16 amino acids. The germline V and J ends were trimmed by 2 bases and 5 bases, with 18 bases remaining between them. DNA of the CDR3: TGTGCCAGCAGTTTAAGTGATTTCGGGATTAGGACTGAAGCTTTCTTT. Translation: CASSLSDFGIRTEAFF. Full variable domain (rest looked up from reference TRBV28 and TRBJ1-1): DVKVTQSSRYLVKRTGEKVFLECVQDMDHENMFWYRQDPGLGLRLIYFSYDVKMKEKGDIPEGYSVSREKKERFSLILESASTNQTSMYLCASSLSDFGIRTEAFFGQGTRLTVV.

The V call is TRBV5-6, the J call TRBJ2-7; D is tentatively TRBD1 or TRBD2 (6 bases each). Germline-derived CDR1 and CDR2 are SGHDT and YYEEEE. The CDR3 runs 15 residues. V shed 4 bases and J shed 1 base, with 15 bases lying between them. The CDR3 loop reads CASSVIGGLSYEQYF. The CDR3 nucleotides are TGTGCCAGCAGCGTCATCGGGGGCCTTTCCTACGAGCAGTACTTC.

This clone was counted many times. This chain joins TRBV7-9 and TRBJ1-5; D is unresolved. Germline CDR1 reads SEHNR; CDR2 reads FQNEAQ (reference sequence). Trimming took 3 bases from V and 4 from J, leaving 7 bases between them. CDR3 length: 13 amino acids. In DNA, the CDR3 is TGTGCCAGCAGCTTGCTTCCTAATCAGCCCCAGCATTTT. It yields the protein CASSLLPNQPQHF.

This clone was detected once. V gene TRBV18 combines with J gene TRBJ2-5; D tentatively reads TRBD1 or TRBD2 (5 bases each). The V end was cut by 0 bases, the J end by 3 bases, with 11 bases between. The CDR3 covers 15 residues. Germline V gene data show CDR1 as KGHSH and CDR2 as LQKENI. In nucleotides, the CDR3 is TGTGCCAGCTCACCACCGGGGACGGTGGAAGAGACCCAGTACTTC. Translation gives CASSPPGTVEETQYF.

This chain connects TRBV7-9 to TRBJ2-3; D gene ambiguous. CDR3 size: 12 residues. V gave up 7 bases and J gave up 6 bases, with 11 bases separating them. Germline V lookup: CDR1 SEHNR, CDR2 FQNEAQ (reference sequence). The CDR3 protein is CASNLVSDTQYF. The CDR3 coding sequence is TGTGCCAGCAACCTAGTCTCTGATACGCAGTATTTT.

The genes are TRBV4-3 and TRBJ2-7, with 9 bases lining up with TRBD2. V gave up 3 bases and J gave up 3 bases; unmatched junction bases: 6. Germline V gives CDR1 LGHNA, CDR2 YSLEER. The CDR3 loop spans 15 amino acids. The CDR3 reads CASSQIGAGGYEQYF. The CDR3 DNA follows: TGCGCCAGCAGCCAGATAGGAGCGGGGGGCTACGAGCAGTACTTC.

The chain joins TRBV2 to TRBJ1-1, with D possibly matching TRBD1 (5 bases). The CDR3 sequence is 14 residues long. Germline CDR1 and CDR2: SNHLY and FYNNEI. Trimming shortened V by 0 bases and J by 8 bases, and 13 bases separated the two germline ends. The CDR3 sequence is CASSEALQKGEAFF. In nucleotides, the CDR3 is TGTGCCAGCAGTGAAGCGCTTCAGAAGGGGGAAGCTTTCTTT.